This T cell receptor (beta chain) was recorded in a study of blood T cell repertoires in COVID-19. How the authors handled the data: Scientists estimated how many nucleated cells there were by amplifying reference gene primers. The table came from immunoSEQ multiplex PCR; TCRdb's copy has only in-frame clones and leaves some out. The D gene and trimming were derived from the DNA, and the V and J assignments and clone size from that table. The data contain 130,000 to 150,000 clones, 80% to 90% of them seen just once; the ten biggest clones take up less than 45%. The germline CDR1 and CDR2 sequences are SGHNT and YYREEE (reference sequence). The V and J ends lost 4 bases and 6 bases, in that order; junction bases with no gene match: 8. The CDR3 consists of 16 residues.

This TCR was recovered from a man in his fifties or sixties who had recovered from COVID-19. The sequencing sample was made of peripheral blood. This rearrangement joins TRBV5-4 to TRBJ2-1; 12 bases are a match to TRBD2. CDR3 bases: TGTGCCAGCAGCCCGAGACTAGCGGGGGAGGTCAATGAGCAGTTCTTC. It is translated as CASSPRLAGEVNEQFF.